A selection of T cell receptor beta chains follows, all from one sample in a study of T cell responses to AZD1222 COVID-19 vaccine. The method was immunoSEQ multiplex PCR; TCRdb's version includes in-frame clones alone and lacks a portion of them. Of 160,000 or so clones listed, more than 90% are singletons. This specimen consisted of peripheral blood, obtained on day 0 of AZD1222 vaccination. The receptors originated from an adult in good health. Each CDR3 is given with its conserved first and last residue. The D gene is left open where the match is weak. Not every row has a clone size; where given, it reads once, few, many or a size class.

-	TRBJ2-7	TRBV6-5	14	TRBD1	CASRTGTALYEQYF	TGTGCCAGCAGAACTGGGACAGCGCTCTACGAGCAGTACTTC
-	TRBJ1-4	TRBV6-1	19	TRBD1	CASSDIRWGQGPTNEKLFF	TGTGCCAGCAGTGATATACGGTGGGGACAGGGGCCGACTAATGAAAAACTGTTTTTT
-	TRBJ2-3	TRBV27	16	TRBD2	CASSWGLAGHTDTQYF	TGTGCCAGCAGTTGGGGACTAGCGGGGCACACAGATACGCAGTATTTT
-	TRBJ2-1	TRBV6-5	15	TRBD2	CASRGTSGRINEQFF	TGTGCCAGCAGGGGGACTAGCGGGAGGATCAATGAGCAGTTCTTC
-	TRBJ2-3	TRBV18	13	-	CASSPSRGDTQYF	TGTGCCAGCTCACCCTCTCGGGGAGATACGCAGTATTTT
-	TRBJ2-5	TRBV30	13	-	CAWSREPTETQYF	TGTGCCTGGAGTAGGGAGCCGACAGAGACCCAGTACTTC
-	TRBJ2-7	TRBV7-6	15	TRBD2	CASSQLAGAGYEQYF	TGTGCCAGCAGCCAGTTAGCGGGAGCGGGCTACGAGCAGTACTTC
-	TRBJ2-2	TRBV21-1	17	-	CASSLRAGGWCTGELFF	TGTGCCAGCAGCCTCAGGGCAGGGGGCTGGTGCACCGGGGAGCTGTTTTTT
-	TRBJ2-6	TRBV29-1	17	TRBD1	CSVGRGDRGGGANVLTF	TGCAGCGTTGGAAGGGGAGACAGGGGTGGTGGGGCCAACGTCCTGACTTTC
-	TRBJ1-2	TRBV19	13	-	CASSPGTGYGYTF	TGTGCCAGTAGTCCCGGGACGGGCTATGGCTACACCTTC
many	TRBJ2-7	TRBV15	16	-	CATSSSFGTPSYEQYF	TGTGCCACCAGCAGCTCATTCGGGACCCCCTCCTACGAGCAGTACTTC
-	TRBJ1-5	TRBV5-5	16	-	CASSLVMGVGNQPQHF	TGTGCCAGCAGCTTGGTCATGGGGGTGGGCAATCAGCCCCAGCATTTT
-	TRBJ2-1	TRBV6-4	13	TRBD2	CASSTGTTGEQFF	TGTGCCAGCAGCACCGGGACTACTGGGGAGCAGTTCTTC
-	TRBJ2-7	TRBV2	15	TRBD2	CASKAGLAGNYEQYF	TGTGCCAGCAAAGCAGGACTAGCGGGAAACTACGAGCAGTACTTC
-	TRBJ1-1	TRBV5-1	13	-	CASSWAGNTEAFF	TGCGCCAGCAGCTGGGCAGGGAACACTGAAGCTTTCTTT
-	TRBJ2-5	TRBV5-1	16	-	CASSRWALEGGETQYF	TGCGCCAGCAGCCGCTGGGCCTTAGAAGGTGGGGAGACCCAGTACTTC
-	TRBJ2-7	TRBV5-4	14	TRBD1	CASSFAGTAYEQYF	TGTGCCAGCAGCTTCGCCGGGACAGCCTACGAGCAGTACTTC
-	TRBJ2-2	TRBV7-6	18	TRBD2	CASRPGLAGGPGTGELFF	TGTGCCAGCAGACCGGGACTAGCGGGAGGGCCGGGCACCGGGGAGCTGTTTTTT